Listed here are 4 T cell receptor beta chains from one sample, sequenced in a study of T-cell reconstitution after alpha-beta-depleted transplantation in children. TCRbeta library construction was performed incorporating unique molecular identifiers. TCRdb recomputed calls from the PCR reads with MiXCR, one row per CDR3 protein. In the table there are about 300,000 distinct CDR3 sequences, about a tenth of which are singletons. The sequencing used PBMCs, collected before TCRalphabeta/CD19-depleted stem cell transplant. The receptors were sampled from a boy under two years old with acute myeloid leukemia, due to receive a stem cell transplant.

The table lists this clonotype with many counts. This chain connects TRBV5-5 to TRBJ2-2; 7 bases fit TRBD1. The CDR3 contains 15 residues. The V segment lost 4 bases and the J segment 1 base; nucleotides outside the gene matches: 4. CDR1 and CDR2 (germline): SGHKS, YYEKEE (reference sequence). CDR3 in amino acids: CASSTYRGNTGELFF. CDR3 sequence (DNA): TGTGCCAGCAGCACATACAGGGGGAACACCGGGGAGCTGTTTTTT.

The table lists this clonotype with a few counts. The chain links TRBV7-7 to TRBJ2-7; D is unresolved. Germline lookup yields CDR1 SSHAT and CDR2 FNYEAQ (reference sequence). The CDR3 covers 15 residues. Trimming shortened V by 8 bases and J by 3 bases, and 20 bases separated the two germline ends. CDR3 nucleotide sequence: TGTGCCAGCTCTCTCCTGACGGAAGAGCGCTACGAGCAGTACTTC. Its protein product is CASSLLTEERYEQYF.

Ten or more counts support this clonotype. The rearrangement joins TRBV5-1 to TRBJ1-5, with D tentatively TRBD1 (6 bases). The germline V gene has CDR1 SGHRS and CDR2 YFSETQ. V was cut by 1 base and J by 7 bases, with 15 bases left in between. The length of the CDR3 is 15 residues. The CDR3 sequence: CASSLWIRGNQPQHF. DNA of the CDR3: TGCGCCAGCAGCTTGTGGATCAGGGGAAACCAGCCCCAGCATTTT.

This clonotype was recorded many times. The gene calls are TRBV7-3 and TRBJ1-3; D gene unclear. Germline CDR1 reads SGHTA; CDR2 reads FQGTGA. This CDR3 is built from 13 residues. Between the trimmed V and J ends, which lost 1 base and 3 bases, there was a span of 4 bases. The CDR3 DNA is TGTGCCAGCAGCTTAAGGCATGGAAACACCATATATTTT. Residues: CASSLRHGNTIYF.